A selection of T cell receptor beta chains follows, all from one sample in a study of tumor-infiltrating lymphocytes in primary liver carcinoma. TCRdb re-called the multiplex PCR reads with MiXCR, one entry per CDR3 protein. The repertoire consists of 300,000 to 350,000 distinct CDR3 sequences, with 50% to 75% occurring once and the leading ten covering approximately 15%. Sequencing was done on a sample of peripheral blood. All receptors come from a woman in her 30s with primary liver carcinoma and hepatitis B virus infection. The CDR3 runs from the conserved cysteine through the conserved F or W. A D gene is named only where the DNA matches it firmly. Size is omitted from some rows. Given values are once, few, many or a class for expanded clones.

j_call,v_call,d_call,cdr3_length,clone_size,cdr3_aa,cdr3_nt
TRBJ2-1,TRBV10-2,.,12,.,CATHDSSREQFF,TGCGCCACTCACGACTCTTCTCGGGAACAGTTCTTC
TRBJ2-5,TRBV11-3,.,14,.,CTSSSVSGMETQYF,TGTACCAGCAGCTCAGTATCCGGGATGGAGACCCAGTACTTC
TRBJ2-1,TRBV4-2,.,15,few,CASSYQWDQYNEQFF,TGTGCCAGCAGCTATCAGTGGGACCAATACAATGAGCAGTTCTTC
TRBJ2-1,TRBV12-3/TRBV12-4,.,12,many,CASSPGGTEQFF,TGTGCCAGCAGTCCCGGAGGTACTGAGCAGTTCTTC
TRBJ2-6,TRBV4-1,.,16,.,CASSQARRAGVNVLTF,TGCGCCAGCAGCCAAGCGCGGAGGGCTGGGGTCAACGTCCTGACTTTC
TRBJ2-1,TRBV6-8,.,10,.,CASTPWEQFF,TGTGCCAGCACCCCCTGGGAGCAGTTCTTC
TRBJ2-3,TRBV29-1,TRBD2,15,.,CSAHPPGLAADTQFF,TGCAGCGCTCACCCCCCGGGACTAGCTGCAGATACGCAGTTTTTT
TRBJ2-3,TRBV28,.,15,.,CASSSRDGRTDMQYF,TGTGCCAGCAGCTCCAGGGATGGTCGCACAGATATGCAGTATTTT
TRBJ1-5,TRBV6-6,TRBD1,16,.,CTSSYSGGYSNQPQHF,TGTACCAGCAGTTACTCAGGGGGATATAGCAATCAGCCCCAGCATTTT
TRBJ2-2,TRBV11-2,.,14,.,CVSSLDHYTGELFF,TGCGTCAGCAGCTTAGATCATTACACCGGGGAGCTGTTTTTT
TRBJ2-3,TRBV5-6,TRBD1,13,.,CASSLQGQDTQYF,TGTGCCAGCAGCTTACAGGGGCAGGATACGCAGTATTTT
TRBJ2-7,TRBV10-3,.,14,few,CAISTTGHSYEQYF,TGTGCCATCAGTACCACGGGACACAGCTACGAGCAGTACTTC
TRBJ2-1,TRBV11-1,.,16,.,CANSLLAGQGTSEQFF,TGTGCCAACAGCTTATTGGCCGGGCAGGGTACCAGTGAGCAGTTCTTC
TRBJ2-3,TRBV11-2,.,16,medium-sized,CASSSRTGLGTDTQYF,TGTGCCAGCAGCTCAAGAACGGGCCTTGGCACAGATACGCAGTATTTT
TRBJ2-1,TRBV6-5,TRBD1,15,few,CASSFRTGWYNEQFF,TGTGCCAGCAGTTTTCGGACAGGGTGGTACAATGAGCAGTTCTTC
TRBJ2-1,TRBV12-3/TRBV12-4,.,18,.,CASSVSSSGHPGNNEQFF,TGTGCCAGCAGTGTGAGTAGTAGTGGACATCCCGGTAACAATGAGCAGTTCTTC
TRBJ1-4,TRBV7-8,TRBD1,17,few,CASSRGQGRGLGEKLFF,TGTGCCAGCAGCCGTGGACAGGGCAGAGGGTTGGGTGAAAAACTGTTTTTT
TRBJ2-6,TRBV11-2,.,15,.,CASGIESSGANVLTF,TGTGCCAGCGGCATAGAAAGCTCTGGGGCCAACGTCCTGACTTTC
TRBJ2-1,TRBV11-2,.,14,.,CASSLMIGGSEQFF,TGTGCCAGCAGCTTAATGATAGGGGGGAGTGAGCAGTTCTTC
TRBJ1-6,TRBV11-2,.,18,.,CASSLDLTPNSYNSPLHF,TGTGCCAGCAGCTTAGATCTAACTCCGAACTCCTATAATTCACCCCTACACTTT
TRBJ2-1,TRBV6-5,.,17,many,CASSFLPRRGTYNEQFF,TGTGCCAGCAGTTTTCTCCCCCGGAGGGGAACCTACAATGAGCAGTTCTTC
TRBJ2-2,TRBV7-9,TRBD1,14,.,CASRPQGATGELFF,TGTGCCAGCAGACCACAGGGGGCTACCGGGGAGCTGTTTTTT
TRBJ2-1,TRBV6-2/TRBV6-3,.,12,.,CASSYGADEQFF,TGTGCCAGCAGTTACGGAGCCGATGAGCAGTTCTTC
TRBJ2-6,TRBV7-2,.,18,.,CASSLEGQSFAGANVLTF,TGTGCCAGCAGCTTAGAGGGCCAAAGCTTCGCTGGGGCCAACGTCCTGACTTTC
TRBJ1-4,TRBV6-5,.,14,many,CASSTRRGNEKLFF,TGTGCCAGCAGTACCCGGAGGGGAAATGAAAAACTGTTTTTT
TRBJ1-5,TRBV12-3/TRBV12-4,TRBD1,14,.,CTSWGTGREGPQHF,TGTACCAGCTGGGGGACAGGGAGGGAGGGGCCCCAGCATTTT
TRBJ2-3,TRBV11-1,TRBD1,15,once,CASSRDRGSTDTQCF,TGTGCCAGCAGTCGGGACAGGGGTTCGACAGATACGCAGTGTTTT